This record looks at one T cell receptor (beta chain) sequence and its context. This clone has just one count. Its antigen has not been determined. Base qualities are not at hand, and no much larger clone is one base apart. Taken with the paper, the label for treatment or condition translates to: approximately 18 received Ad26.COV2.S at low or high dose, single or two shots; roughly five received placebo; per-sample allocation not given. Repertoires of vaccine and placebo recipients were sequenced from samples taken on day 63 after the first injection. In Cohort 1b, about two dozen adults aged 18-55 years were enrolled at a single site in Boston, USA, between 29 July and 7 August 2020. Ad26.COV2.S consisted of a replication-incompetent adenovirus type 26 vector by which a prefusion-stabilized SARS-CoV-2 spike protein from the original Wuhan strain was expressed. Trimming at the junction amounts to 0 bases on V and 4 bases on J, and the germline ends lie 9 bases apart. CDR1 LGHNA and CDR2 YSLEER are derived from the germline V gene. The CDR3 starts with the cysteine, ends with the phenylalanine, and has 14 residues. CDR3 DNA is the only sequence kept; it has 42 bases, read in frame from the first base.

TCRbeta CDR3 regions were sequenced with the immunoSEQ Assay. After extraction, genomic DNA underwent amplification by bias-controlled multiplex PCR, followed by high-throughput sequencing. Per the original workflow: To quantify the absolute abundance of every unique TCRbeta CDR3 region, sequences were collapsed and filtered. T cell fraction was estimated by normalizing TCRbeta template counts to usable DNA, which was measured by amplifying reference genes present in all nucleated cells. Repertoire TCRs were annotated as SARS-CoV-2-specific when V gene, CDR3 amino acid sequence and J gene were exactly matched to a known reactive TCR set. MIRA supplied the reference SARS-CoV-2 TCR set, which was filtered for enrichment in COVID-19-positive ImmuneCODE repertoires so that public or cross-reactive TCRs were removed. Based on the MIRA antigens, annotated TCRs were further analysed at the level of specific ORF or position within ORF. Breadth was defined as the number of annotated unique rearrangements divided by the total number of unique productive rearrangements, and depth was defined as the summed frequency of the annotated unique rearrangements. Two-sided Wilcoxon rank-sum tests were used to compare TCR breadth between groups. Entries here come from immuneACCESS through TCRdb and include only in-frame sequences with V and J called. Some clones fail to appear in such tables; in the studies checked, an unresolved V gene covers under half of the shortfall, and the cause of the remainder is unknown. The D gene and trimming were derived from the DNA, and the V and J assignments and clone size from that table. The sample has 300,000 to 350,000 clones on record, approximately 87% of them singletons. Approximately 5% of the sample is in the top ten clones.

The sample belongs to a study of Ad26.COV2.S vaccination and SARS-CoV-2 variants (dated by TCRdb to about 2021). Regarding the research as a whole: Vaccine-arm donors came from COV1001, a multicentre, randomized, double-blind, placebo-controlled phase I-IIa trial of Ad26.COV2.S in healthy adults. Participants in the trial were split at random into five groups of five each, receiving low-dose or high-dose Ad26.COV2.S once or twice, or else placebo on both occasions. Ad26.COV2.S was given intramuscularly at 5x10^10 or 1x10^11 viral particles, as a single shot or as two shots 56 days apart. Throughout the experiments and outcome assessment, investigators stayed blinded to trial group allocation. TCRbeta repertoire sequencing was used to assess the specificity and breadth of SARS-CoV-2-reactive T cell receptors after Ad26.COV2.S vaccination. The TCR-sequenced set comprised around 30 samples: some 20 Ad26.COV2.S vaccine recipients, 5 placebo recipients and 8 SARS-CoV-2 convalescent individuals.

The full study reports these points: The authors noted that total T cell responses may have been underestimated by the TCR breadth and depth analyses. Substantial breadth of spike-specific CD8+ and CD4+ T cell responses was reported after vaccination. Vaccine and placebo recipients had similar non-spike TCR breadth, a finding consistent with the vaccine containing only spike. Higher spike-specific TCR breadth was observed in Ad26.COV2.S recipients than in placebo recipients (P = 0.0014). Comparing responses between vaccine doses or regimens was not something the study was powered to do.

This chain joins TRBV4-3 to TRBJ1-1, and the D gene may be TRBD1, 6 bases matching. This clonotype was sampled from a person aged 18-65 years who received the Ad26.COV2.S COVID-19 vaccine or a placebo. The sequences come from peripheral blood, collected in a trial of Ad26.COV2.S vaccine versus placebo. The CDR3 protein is CASSQDGGGTEAFF. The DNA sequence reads TGCGCCAGCAGCCAAGATGGAGGGGGCACTGAAGCTTTCTTT.